This note documents a single TCR beta chain sequence. Antigen specificity is unknown. The repertoire was sequenced with immunoSEQ multiplex PCR; TCRdb's copy has only in-frame clones and lacks some. The sample yields fewer than 45,000 clones, more than 85% seen once. These data come from a study of OX40 agonist ivuxolimab in advanced cancers. Overall study context: An agonistic human IgG2 monoclonal antibody against OX40 (CD134) was given. Study observations and caveats: Among T cells, CD8+ cells averaged more expanded clones than CD4+ cells. Patients with a partial response at 0.1-3.0 mg/kg had among the lowest clonal expansion.

V lost 7 bases, J lost 10 bases, and 23 bases lay in between. Germline V CDR1 and CDR2: SNHLY, FYNNEI. The CDR3 spans 15 residues. Sequences were derived from CD4+ or CD8+ T cells sorted from blood, sampled in a trial of the OX40 agonist ivuxolimab. V usage is TRBV2 and J usage is TRBJ2-1; D not certain. The TCR originated in an adult with an advanced solid tumor such as melanoma, head and neck, liver or kidney cancer. The CDR3 DNA sequence: TGTGCCAGCACCCTCTCACCGATCTTGGACCCGGAGCAGTTCTTC. Translated: CASTLSPILDPEQFF.